This TCR beta chain was recovered during a study of blood T cell repertoires in COVID-19. V gave up 6 bases and J gave up 8 bases; unmatched junction bases: 10. The CDR3 is 14 amino acids. CDR1 is SGHTA, CDR2 FQGNSA, per germline. Produced via immunoSEQ multiplex PCR; TCRdb's table is partial and in-frame only. The sample has fewer than 200,000 clones; around 83% are singletons. This clonotype was obtained from a woman between 50 and 59 years old in a cohort exposed to, infected with or recovered from COVID-19 (not recorded which). The sample consisted of PBMCs or T cells enriched from blood (not recorded which). The chain carries TRBV7-2 and TRBJ2-7; 10 bases align to TRBD1. The CDR3: CASSRQGAPPQQYF. CDR3 sequence (DNA): TGTGCCAGCAGTAGACAGGGGGCGCCCCCCCAGCAGTACTTC.